This TCR beta chain was identified during a study of T cell responses to AZD1222 COVID-19 vaccine (dated by TCRdb to about 2021). Describing the broader study: Because spike-specific TCR depth and breadth did not differ between the two schedules, AZD1222 recipients who got a second dose at roughly 4 weeks were pooled with those who got a second dose at roughly 12 weeks. TCR sequencing was performed for roughly 250 trial participants, of whom around 200 were given two doses of AZD1222 and approximately 25 were given two doses of MenACWY control vaccine. Trial participants were enrolled by age into 18-55, 56-69 and 70-plus year subgroups, with roughly 160, 29 and 62 TCR-sequenced participants respectively.

Its CDR3 holds 16 amino acids, cysteine through phenylalanine. Here the CDR3 DNA is all that survives: 48 bases in frame from base 1. The germline V gene supplies CDR1 MNHEY and CDR2 SVGAGI. V ends up 1 base short and J 5 bases short, with an unmatched junction base count of 10. The CDR3 regions of human TCRbeta chains were analyzed by immunosequencing. Under the source paper's analysis protocol: Repertoire TCRs were checked for matches against a reference library of SARS-CoV-2-specific TCRs that had been generated using the MIRA antigen-specificity platform. Breadth meant the fraction of unique TCRs that were SARS-CoV-2-associated, whereas depth meant the fraction of total T cells that were SARS-CoV-2-associated. Using the MIRA data, each spike-specific TCR was mapped to the spike region that the TCR reacts to and placed in a CD4 or CD8 class. Log10-transformed breadth and depth values were compared by one-way ANOVA with Sidak's multiple comparisons tests. This immuneACCESS table, as held by TCRdb, lists in-frame sequences with V and J called but not all clones. Of the missing ones, under half trace to an unresolved V gene in checked studies; the others have no known cause. V and J calls and clone size follow that table, whereas D and trimming were derived from the DNA. The sample table records around 170,000 clones; roughly 93% of these occur just once. The biggest ten clones account for 0.99% of the sample.

Broader findings and caveats from the paper: Because no samples from the day 14 peak response were available, repertoires could be characterized only after the peak T cell response. Vaccine-associated CD4 TCRs spanned the whole spike protein, with dominant responses in regions 160-218 and 743-854. The 56-69-year group was small, and its depth increase did not reach significance, likely because of low power. Nearly half of unique spike-specific TCRs reportedly recognized epitopes outside regions mutated in the B.1.351 and B.1.1.7 variants. Conclusions about previously exposed vaccinees were limited because only six AZD1222 recipients were SARS-CoV-2 seropositive at baseline. A significant rise in spike-specific TCR breadth and depth was observed after two AZD1222 doses relative to day 0 and relative to MenACWY recipients. Most participants were white British and females outnumbered males, and the authors suggested that clonal diversity may have been underestimated.

A remark on this clone: The antigen it recognizes is unknown. Per-base quality was not reported, and no clone a single base away is much larger than it.

The sample's time point, from its label and the paper: baseline before first vaccination. Vaccinee samples came from UK trials COV001 and COV002, including a single-blind randomized controlled phase 2/3 trial of AZD1222 (ChAdOx1 nCoV-19) in healthy adults. Trial participant PBMC samples were collected at day 0 and day 28 after the second dose for TCRbeta chain sequencing. This receptor was identified in an adult in good health. The sequenced sample was peripheral blood, obtained on day 0 of AZD1222 vaccination. This sequence uses TRBV6-5 and TRBJ2-5; a stretch of 7 junction bases matches TRBD2. The encoded CDR3 is CASSYLTGGPRETQYF. The DNA sequence reads TGTGCCAGCAGTTACTTGACGGGGGGTCCCCGGGAGACCCAGTACTTC.